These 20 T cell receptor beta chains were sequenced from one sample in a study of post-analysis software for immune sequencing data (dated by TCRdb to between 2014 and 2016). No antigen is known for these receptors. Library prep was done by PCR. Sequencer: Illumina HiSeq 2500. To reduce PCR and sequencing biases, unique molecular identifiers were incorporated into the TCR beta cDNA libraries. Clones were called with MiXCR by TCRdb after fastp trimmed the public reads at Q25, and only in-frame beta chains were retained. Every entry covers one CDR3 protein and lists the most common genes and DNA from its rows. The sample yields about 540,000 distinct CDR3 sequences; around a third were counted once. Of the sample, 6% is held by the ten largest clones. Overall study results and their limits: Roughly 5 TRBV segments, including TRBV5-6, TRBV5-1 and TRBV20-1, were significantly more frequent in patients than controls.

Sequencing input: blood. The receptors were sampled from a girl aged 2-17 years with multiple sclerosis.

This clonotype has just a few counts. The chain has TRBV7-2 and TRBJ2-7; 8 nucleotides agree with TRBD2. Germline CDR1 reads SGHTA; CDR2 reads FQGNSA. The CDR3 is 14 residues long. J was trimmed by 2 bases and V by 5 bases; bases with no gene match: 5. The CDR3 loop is CASSPPGLAYEQYF. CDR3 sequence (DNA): TGTGCCAGCAGCCCTCCGGGACTAGCCTACGAGCAGTACTTC.

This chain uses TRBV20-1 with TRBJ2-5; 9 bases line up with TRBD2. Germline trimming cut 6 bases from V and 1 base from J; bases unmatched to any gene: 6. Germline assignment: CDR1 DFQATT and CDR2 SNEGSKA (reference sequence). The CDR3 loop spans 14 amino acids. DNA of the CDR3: TGCAGTGCCCCCGGGACTAGCCTCCAAGAGACCCAGTACTTC. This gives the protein CSAPGTSLQETQYF.

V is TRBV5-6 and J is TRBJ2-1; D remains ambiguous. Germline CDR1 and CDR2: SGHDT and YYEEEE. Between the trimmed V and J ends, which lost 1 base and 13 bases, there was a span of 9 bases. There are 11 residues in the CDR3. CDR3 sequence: CASSLSTKQFF. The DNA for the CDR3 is TGTGCCAGCAGCTTGAGTACAAAACAGTTCTTC. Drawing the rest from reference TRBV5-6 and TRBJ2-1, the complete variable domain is DAGVTQSPTHLIKTRGQQVTLRCSPKSGHDTVSWYQQALGQGPQFIFQYYEEEERQRGNFPDRFSGHQFPNYSSELNVNALLLGDSALYLCASSLSTKQFFGPGTRLTVL.

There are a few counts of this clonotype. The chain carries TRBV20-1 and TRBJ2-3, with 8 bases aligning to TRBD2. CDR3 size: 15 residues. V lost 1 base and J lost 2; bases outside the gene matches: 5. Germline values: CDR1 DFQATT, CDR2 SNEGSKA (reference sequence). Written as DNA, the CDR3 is TGCAGTGCTAGAGGGTCTAGCGGGTACACAGATACGCAGTATTTT. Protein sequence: CSARGSSGYTDTQYF.

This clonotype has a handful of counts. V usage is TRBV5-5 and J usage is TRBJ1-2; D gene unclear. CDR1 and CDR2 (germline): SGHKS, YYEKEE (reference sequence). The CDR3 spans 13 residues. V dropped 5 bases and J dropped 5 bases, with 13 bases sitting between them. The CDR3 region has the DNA TGTGCCAGCAGGGCAGAGTTGGTTTATGGCTACACCTTC. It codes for CASRAELVYGYTF.

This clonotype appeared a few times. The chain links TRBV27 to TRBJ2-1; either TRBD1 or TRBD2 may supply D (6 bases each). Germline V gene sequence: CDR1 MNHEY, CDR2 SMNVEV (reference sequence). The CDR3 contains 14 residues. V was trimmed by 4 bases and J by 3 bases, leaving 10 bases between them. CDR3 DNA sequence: TGTGCCAGCAGTTGGGAGGACAGCTACAATGAGCAGTTCTTC. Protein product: CASSWEDSYNEQFF.

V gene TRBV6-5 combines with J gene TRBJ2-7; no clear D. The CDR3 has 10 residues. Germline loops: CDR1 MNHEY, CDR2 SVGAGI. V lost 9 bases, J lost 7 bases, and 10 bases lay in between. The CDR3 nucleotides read TGTGCCAGTATTCCGTGGGAGCAGTACTTC. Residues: CASIPWEQYF.

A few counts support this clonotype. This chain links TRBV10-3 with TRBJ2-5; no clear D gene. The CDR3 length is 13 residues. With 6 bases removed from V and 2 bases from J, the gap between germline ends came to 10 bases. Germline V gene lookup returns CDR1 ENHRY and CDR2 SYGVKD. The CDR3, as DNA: TGTGCCATCAGACGGAGCCTACAAGAGACCCAGTACTTC. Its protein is CAIRRSLQETQYF.

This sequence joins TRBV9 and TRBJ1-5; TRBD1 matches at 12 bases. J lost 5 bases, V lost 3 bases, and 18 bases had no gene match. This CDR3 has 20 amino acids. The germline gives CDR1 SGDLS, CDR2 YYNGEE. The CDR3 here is CASSEDPGTGGGLKDQPQHF. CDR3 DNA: TGTGCCAGCAGCGAAGACCCCGGGACAGGGGGCGGTTTAAAGGATCAGCCCCAGCATTTT.

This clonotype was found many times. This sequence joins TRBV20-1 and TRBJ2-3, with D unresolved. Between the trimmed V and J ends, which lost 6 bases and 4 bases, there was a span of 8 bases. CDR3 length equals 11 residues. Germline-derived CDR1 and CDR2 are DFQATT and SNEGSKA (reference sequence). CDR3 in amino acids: CSAPRPDTQYF. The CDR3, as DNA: TGCAGTGCCCCTCGCCCAGATACGCAGTATTTT.

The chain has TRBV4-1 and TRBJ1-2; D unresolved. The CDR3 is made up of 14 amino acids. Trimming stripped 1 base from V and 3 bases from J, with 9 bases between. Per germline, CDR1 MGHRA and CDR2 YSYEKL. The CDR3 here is CASSQVGQDYGYTF. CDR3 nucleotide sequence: TGCGCCAGCAGCCAAGTCGGCCAGGACTATGGCTACACCTTC.

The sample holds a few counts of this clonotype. Here the CDR3 reads CASSLSENTEAFF. The CDR3 DNA reads as TGTGCCAGCAGTTTATCGGAGAACACTGAAGCTTTCTTT. This chain connects TRBV12-3 or TRBV12-4 to TRBJ1-1; D call uncertain. V lost 2 bases and J 1 base, leaving 5 bases between the germline ends. This CDR3 has 13 amino acids.

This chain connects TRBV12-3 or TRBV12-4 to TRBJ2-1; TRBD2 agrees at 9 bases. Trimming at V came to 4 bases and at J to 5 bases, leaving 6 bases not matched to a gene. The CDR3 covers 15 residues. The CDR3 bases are TGTGCCAGCAGTTGGCCTTCTAGCGGGGACAATGAGCAGTTCTTC. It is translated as CASSWPSSGDNEQFF.

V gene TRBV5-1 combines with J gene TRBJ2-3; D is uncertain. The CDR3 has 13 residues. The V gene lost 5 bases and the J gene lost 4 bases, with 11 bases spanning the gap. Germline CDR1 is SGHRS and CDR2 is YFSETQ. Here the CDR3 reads CASSSQWADTQYF. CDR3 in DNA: TGCGCCAGCAGTTCCCAATGGGCAGATACGCAGTATTTT.

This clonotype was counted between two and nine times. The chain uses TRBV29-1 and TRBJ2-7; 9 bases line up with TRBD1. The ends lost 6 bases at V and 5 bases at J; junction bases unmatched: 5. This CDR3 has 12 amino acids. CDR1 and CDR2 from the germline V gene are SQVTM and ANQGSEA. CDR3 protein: CSVGQGGNEQYF. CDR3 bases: TGCAGCGTGGGACAGGGCGGAAACGAGCAGTACTTC.

The CDR3 reads CSAKSGEAPHQPQHF. The CDR3 DNA sequence: TGCAGTGCTAAATCGGGGGAAGCGCCTCATCAGCCCCAGCATTTT. This sequence joins TRBV20-1 and TRBJ1-5; a possible D gene is TRBD1 (5 bases). Trimming shortened V by 4 bases and J by 5 bases, and 18 bases separated the two germline ends. The CDR3 totals 15 residues. Germline lookup yields CDR1 DFQATT and CDR2 SNEGSKA (reference sequence).

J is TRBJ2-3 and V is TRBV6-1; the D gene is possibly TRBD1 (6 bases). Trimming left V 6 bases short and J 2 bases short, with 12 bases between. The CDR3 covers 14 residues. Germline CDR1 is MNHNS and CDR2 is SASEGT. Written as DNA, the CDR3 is TGTGCCAGCAGATCTACAGGGATCACAGATACGCAGTATTTT. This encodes CASRSTGITDTQYF.

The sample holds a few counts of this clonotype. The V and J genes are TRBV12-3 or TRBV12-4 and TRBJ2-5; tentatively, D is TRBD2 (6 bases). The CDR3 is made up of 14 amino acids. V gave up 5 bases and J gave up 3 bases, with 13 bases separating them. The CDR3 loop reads CASSLSGIEETQYF. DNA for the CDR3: TGTGCCAGCAGTCTTAGCGGTATCGAAGAGACCCAGTACTTC.

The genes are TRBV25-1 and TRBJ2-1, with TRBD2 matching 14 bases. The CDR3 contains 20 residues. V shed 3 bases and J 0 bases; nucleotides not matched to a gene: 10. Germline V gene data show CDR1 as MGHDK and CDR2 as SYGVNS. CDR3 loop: CASSDRTSGGLKSSYNEQFF. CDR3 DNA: TGTGCCAGCAGTGACAGGACTAGCGGGGGGCTAAAGAGCTCCTACAATGAGCAGTTCTTC.

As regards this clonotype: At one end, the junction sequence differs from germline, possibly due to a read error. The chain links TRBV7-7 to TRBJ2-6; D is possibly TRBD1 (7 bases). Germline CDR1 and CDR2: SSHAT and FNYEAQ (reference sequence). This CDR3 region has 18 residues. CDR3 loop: CASSSGGTANSGANVLTF. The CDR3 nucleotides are TGTGCTAGCAGCTCTGGAGGGACAGCGAATTCTGGGGCCAACGTCCTGACTTTC.